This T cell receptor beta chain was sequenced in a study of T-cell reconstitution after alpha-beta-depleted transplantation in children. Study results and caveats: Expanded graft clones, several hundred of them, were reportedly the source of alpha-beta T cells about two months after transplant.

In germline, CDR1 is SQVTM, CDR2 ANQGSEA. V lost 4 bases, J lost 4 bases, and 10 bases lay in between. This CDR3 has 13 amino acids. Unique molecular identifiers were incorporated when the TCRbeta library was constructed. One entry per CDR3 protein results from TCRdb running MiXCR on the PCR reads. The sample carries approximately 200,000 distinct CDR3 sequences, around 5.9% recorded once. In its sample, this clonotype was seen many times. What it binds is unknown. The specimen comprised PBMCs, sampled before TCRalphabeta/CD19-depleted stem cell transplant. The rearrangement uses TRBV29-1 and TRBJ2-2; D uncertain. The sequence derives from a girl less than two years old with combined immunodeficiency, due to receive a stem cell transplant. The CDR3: CSVVVGGTGELFF. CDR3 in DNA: TGCAGCGTTGTAGTGGGCGGCACCGGGGAGCTGTTTTTT.